The rows below give T cell receptor beta chains drawn from one sample of a study of blood T cells in healthy people across ages. TCRdb independently ran MiXCR on the 5' RACE reads; one entry per CDR3 protein. The sample holds some 920,000 distinct CDR3 sequences, roughly half seen once. Sequences were obtained from blood. The receptors here all came from a woman aged 55-69 years in good health. Both conserved end residues are part of each CDR3. Fields, in order: J gene, clone size, D gene, V gene, CDR3 DNA, CDR3 protein. The D gene is left open where the match is weak. Some rows have no size entry. The others give once, few or many, or a class for an expanded clone.

TRBJ2-7 | many | - | TRBV4-2 | TGTGCCAGCAGCCAAGATAGGAGGTACGAGCAGTACTTC | CASSQDRRYEQYF
TRBJ2-1 | few | TRBD2 | TRBV28 | TGTGCCAGCAGTTTCCCCAAGCGGGAGTGGTCCTACAATGAGCAGTTCTTC | CASSFPKREWSYNEQFF
TRBJ2-5 | few | - | TRBV29-1 | TGCAGCGTTGAAATTGAGTACGAGACCCAGTACTTC | CSVEIEYETQYF
TRBJ2-7 | few | TRBD2 | TRBV9 | TGTGCCAGCAGCGTAGCAACGGGACTACAATACGAGCAGTACTTC | CASSVATGLQYEQYF
TRBJ1-1 | - | - | TRBV20-1 | TGCAGTGCTAGAGGTGGGGGGGCATCTGAAGCTTTCTTT | CSARGGGASEAFF
TRBJ2-3 | - | TRBD2 | TRBV3-1 | TGTGCCAGCAGCCTGCAAGCGGGAGGGTGGGATACGCAGTATTTT | CASSLQAGGWDTQYF
TRBJ1-1 | - | - | TRBV2 | TGTGCCAGCAATTGGGAAGAATACACTGAAGCTTTCTTT | CASNWEEYTEAFF
TRBJ2-3 | few | TRBD2 | TRBV5-6 | TGTGCCAGCAGCCTACCGGGACTAGCGGGAGTAGATACGCAGTATTTT | CASSLPGLAGVDTQYF
TRBJ1-2 | few | - | TRBV20-1 | TGCAGTGCAACACTAGGCCCCTTTTTTAACTATGGCTACACCTTC | CSATLGPFFNYGYTF
TRBJ1-5 | - | TRBD1 | TRBV27 | TGTGCCAGAAAGGCGGACAGGGGATATCAGCCCCAGCATTTT | CARKADRGYQPQHF
TRBJ2-1 | - | - | TRBV9 | TGTGCCAGCAGCGCCCGCCTTGTGTCTAGCACAGATGAGCAGTTCTTC | CASSARLVSSTDEQFF
TRBJ2-3 | many | - | TRBV7-2 | TGTGCCAGCAGCTTAGAGCTGGGATATACGCAGTATTTT | CASSLELGYTQYF
TRBJ2-1 | - | - | TRBV28 | TGTGCCAGCAGTTTAACAACAGCGAGCTCCTACAATGAGCAGTTCTTC | CASSLTTASSYNEQFF
TRBJ2-5 | - | TRBD2 | TRBV3-1 | TGTGCCAGCAGCGTACTAGCGACTGGGGTCTATGAGCAGTACTTC | CASSVLATGVYEQYF
TRBJ2-7 | few | - | TRBV24-1 | TGTGCCACCAGTAATAATTTCGTCCGGGACCAAGACTACGAGCAGTACTTC | CATSNNFVRDQDYEQYF
TRBJ2-3 | - | - | TRBV7-8 | TGTGCCAGCAACCTCTGGGAAGGAGATGCGCAGTATTTT | CASNLWEGDAQYF
TRBJ2-7 | few | TRBD2 | TRBV27 | TGTGCCAGCAGTTATGGTGGGACTACCTGCGAGCAGTACTTC | CASSYGGTTCEQYF
TRBJ2-5 | once | - | TRBV20-1 | TGCAGTGCTAGGTCGGTGAGGGGGGAAGAGACCCAGTACTTC | CSARSVRGEETQYF
TRBJ2-7 | - | TRBD2 | TRBV7-2 | TGTGCCAGCGTGCGCGGGAGGGCCTCGTACGAGCAGTACTTC | CASVRGRASYEQYF
TRBJ2-7 | few | - | TRBV29-1 | TGCAGCGCCTATGGTGGTCCAGCGCAGCAGTACTTC | CSAYGGPAQQYF
TRBJ2-7 | - | - | TRBV10-3 | TGTGCCATCAGCGCCGGGACTCTTGTCTCCTACGAGCAGTACTTC | CAISAGTLVSYEQYF
TRBJ2-7 | - | TRBD1 | TRBV20-1 | TGCAGTGCTAGAGCCTACCGGGACAGCCACTACGAGCAGTACTTC | CSARAYRDSHYEQYF
TRBJ2-5 | - | - | TRBV29-1 | TGCAGCGTTGAAGATGAGAGGGGGGTAGCGAAGACCCAGTACTTC | CSVEDERGVAKTQYF
TRBJ2-1 | - | TRBD2 | TRBV4-2 | TGTGCCAGCAGCCAAGATTCTGGAGGGACTACAACCTTAGCCCGCAATGAGCAGTTCTTC | CASSQDSGGTTTLARNEQFF
TRBJ2-3 | - | - | TRBV7-9 | TGTGCCAGCAGCAGTCCCCAGGGGGATACGCAGTATTTT | CASSSPQGDTQYF
TRBJ1-2 | - | - | TRBV28 | TGTGCCAGCAGTCCAAGCGGGGGGTTTTACTATGGCTACACCTTC | CASSPSGGFYYGYTF
TRBJ2-1 | - | - | TRBV4-1 | TGCGCCAGCAGCCAAAGGTTCTTAGGCAATGAGCAGTTCTTC | CASSQRFLGNEQFF
TRBJ2-7 | few | TRBD2 | TRBV7-8 | TGTGCCAGCAGCCGAAAACTACCTTTAGCGGGGTCGTGGGGCGAGCAGTACTTC | CASSRKLPLAGSWGEQYF
TRBJ2-3 | few | - | TRBV25-1 | TGTGCCAGCAGTGAATTCGATACGCAGTATTTT | CASSEFDTQYF
TRBJ2-7 | - | - | TRBV4-1 | TGCGCCAGCAGCCAGCGAGGGACGTTTTCTGACGAGCAGTACTTC | CASSQRGTFSDEQYF
TRBJ2-7 | - | TRBD2 | TRBV4-2 | TGTGCCAGCAGCCAAGATCAGTTACTAGCGGGGGCTAACTACGAGCAGTACTTC | CASSQDQLLAGANYEQYF
TRBJ2-3 | - | - | TRBV20-1 | TGCAGTGCTAGTAAATGGGTCACAGATACGCAGTATTTT | CSASKWVTDTQYF
TRBJ2-7 | - | - | TRBV3-1 | TGTGCCAGCAGCCAAGATCTCGCTAGCTCCTCCTACGAGCAGTACTTC | CASSQDLASSSYEQYF
TRBJ2-5 | - | TRBD1 | TRBV6-5 | TGTGCCAGCAGTCGGGACAGTCTGGGGCCAGAGACCCAGTACTTC | CASSRDSLGPETQYF
TRBJ2-4 | - | - | TRBV20-1 | TGCAGTGCTTCCCCCGCCGGCAGCGGAGCCAAAAACATTCAGTACTTC | CSASPAGSGAKNIQYF
TRBJ2-1 | - | TRBD2 | TRBV4-3 | TGCGCCAGCAGCCTGACTAGCGGGAGGGGAAACGATGAGCAGTTCTTC | CASSLTSGRGNDEQFF
TRBJ2-7 | - | - | TRBV4-2 | TGTGCCAGCAGCCCTCGGAAGGCGGCCTACAATGAGCAGTACTTC | CASSPRKAAYNEQYF
TRBJ2-3 | - | - | TRBV11-2 | TGTGCCAGCAGCTTAGATAGCCGGTTCACAGATACGCAGTATTTT | CASSLDSRFTDTQYF
TRBJ1-1 | - | - | TRBV12-3/TRBV12-4 | TGTGCCAGCAGCCGTAAGGGGTCGGGCACTGAAGCTTTCTTT | CASSRKGSGTEAFF
TRBJ1-1 | - | - | TRBV11-2 | TGTGCCAGCAGCCCGCCCGGGACCAAGAACACTGAAGCTTTCTTT | CASSPPGTKNTEAFF
TRBJ2-2 | - | - | TRBV28 | TGTGCCAGCAGTGGACCGAACACCGGGGAGCTGTTTTTT | CASSGPNTGELFF
TRBJ2-4 | - | - | TRBV4-1 | TGCGCCAGCAGCCGAGGGACCGGGACAACCGAAAACATTCAGTACTTC | CASSRGTGTTENIQYF
TRBJ1-5 | - | - | TRBV7-8 | TGTGCCAGCAGCTTAAGTTGGGGCATTGGTCAGCCCCAGCATTTT | CASSLSWGIGQPQHF
TRBJ2-7 | few | TRBD1 | TRBV12-3/TRBV12-4 | TGTGCCAGCAGTTGGACAAGACAGGGGAAGACCTACGAGCAGTACTTC | CASSWTRQGKTYEQYF
TRBJ2-3 | few | - | TRBV4-3 | TGCGCCAGCAGCCAAATGGGCGGGGTCACAGATACGCAGTATTTT | CASSQMGGVTDTQYF
TRBJ2-5 | - | - | TRBV2 | TGTGCCAGCAGTCCTAGCAGGGGTCACGAGACCCAGTACTTC | CASSPSRGHETQYF
TRBJ2-7 | few | TRBD2 | TRBV7-8 | TGTGCCAGCAGTTTTACTAGCGGGGATTACGAGCAGTACTTC | CASSFTSGDYEQYF
TRBJ2-5 | - | TRBD2 | TRBV29-1 | TGCAGCGTTGGACTAGCGGGAGATAAGGATGAGCAGTACTTC | CSVGLAGDKDEQYF
TRBJ2-7 | - | TRBD2 | TRBV27 | TGTGCCAGCAGTTTATTAGCCCCTAGCGGGACCTACGAGCAGTACTTC | CASSLLAPSGTYEQYF
TRBJ2-5 | - | - | TRBV9 | TGTGCCAGCAGCCGAACTACCCTCTCCTACAATGAGCAGTACTTC | CASSRTTLSYNEQYF
TRBJ2-7 | - | TRBD2 | TRBV28 | TGTGCCAGCAGTTTAACCCCGGCGGGAGGGACGTGCGAGCAGTACTTC | CASSLTPAGGTCEQYF
TRBJ2-7 | few | - | TRBV6-6 | TGTGCCAGCAGTTACTCCAGGGACTACGAGCAGTACTTC | CASSYSRDYEQYF
TRBJ1-4 | - | - | TRBV15 | TGTGCCACCAGCAAAGGGACACCCGCTAATGAAAAACTGTTTTTT | CATSKGTPANEKLFF